Given below is one T cell receptor beta chain in context. TCRdb re-called the 5' RACE reads and gives one entry per CDR3 protein, without DNA. This listing includes hundreds of thousands of distinct CDR3 sequences. This record comes from a study of T cells expressing NK-cell markers. Study-wide background: Source material for TCR beta repertoires consisted of sorted CD3+CD56+NKG2C+, CD3+CD56+NKG2C- and CD3+CD56-NKG2C+ T cells.

Germline loops: CDR1 SGDLS, CDR2 YYNGEE. The CDR3 contains 15 residues. The sequenced material came from blood T cells: a sorted CD56 or NKG2C T cell subset, CD4+ or CD8+ T cells, or bulk PBMC T cells (not recorded which). This sequence originates from a woman between 18 and 70 years old in good health. The V gene is TRBV9, the J gene TRBJ1-1; TCRdb designates TRBD1, a call that cannot be tested without DNA. The CDR3 sequence: CASGPPTGVFTEAFF.